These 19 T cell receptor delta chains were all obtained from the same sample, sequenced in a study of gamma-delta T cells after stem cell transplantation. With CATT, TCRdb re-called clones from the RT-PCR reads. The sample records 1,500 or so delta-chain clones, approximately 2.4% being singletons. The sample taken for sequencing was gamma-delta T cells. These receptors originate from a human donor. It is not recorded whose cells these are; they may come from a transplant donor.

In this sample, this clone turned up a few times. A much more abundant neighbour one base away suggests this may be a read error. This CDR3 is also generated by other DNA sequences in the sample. CDR3 region: CACDTAETGGAYTDKLIF. DNA of the CDR3: TGTGCATGTGACACCGCGGAGACTGGGGGAGCGTACACCGATAAACTCATCTTT. This chain joins TRDV2 and TRDJ1; 9 positions match TRDD3. The CDR3 covers 18 residues. The germline V gene has CDR1 GEAIGNYY and CDR2 EKD.

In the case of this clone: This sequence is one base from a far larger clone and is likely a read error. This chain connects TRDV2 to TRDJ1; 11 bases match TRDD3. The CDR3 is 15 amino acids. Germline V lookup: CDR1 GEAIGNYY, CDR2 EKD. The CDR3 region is CARELLGDTEAKLIF. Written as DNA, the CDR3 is TGTGCCCGTGAACTTTTGGGGGATACGGAGGCTAAACTCATCTTT.

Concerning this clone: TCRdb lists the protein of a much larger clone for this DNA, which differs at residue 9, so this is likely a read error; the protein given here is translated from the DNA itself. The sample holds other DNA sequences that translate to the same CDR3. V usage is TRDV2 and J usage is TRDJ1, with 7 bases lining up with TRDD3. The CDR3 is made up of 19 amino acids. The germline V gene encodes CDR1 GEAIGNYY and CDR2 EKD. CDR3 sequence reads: CACDTLARAGGVDTDKLIF. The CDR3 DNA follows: TGTGCATGTGACACCCTAGCCCGTGCTGGGGGCGTTGATACCGATAAACTCATCTTT.

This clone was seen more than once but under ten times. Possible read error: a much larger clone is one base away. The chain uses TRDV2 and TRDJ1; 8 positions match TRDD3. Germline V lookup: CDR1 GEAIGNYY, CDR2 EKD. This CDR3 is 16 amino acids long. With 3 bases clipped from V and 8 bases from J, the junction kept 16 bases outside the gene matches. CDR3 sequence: CACDAVGDWENDKLIF. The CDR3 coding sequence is TGTGCCTGTGACGCCGTGGGGGATTGGGAAAATGACAAACTCATCTTT.

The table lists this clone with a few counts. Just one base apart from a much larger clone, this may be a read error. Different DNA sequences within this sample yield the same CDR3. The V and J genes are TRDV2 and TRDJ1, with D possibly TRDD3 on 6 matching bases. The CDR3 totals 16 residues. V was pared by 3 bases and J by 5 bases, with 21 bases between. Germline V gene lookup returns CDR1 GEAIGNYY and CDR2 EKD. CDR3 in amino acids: CACDPLLGERYDKLIF. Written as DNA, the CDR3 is TGTGCCTGTGACCCCTTACTGGGAGAACGCTATGATAAACTCATCTTT.

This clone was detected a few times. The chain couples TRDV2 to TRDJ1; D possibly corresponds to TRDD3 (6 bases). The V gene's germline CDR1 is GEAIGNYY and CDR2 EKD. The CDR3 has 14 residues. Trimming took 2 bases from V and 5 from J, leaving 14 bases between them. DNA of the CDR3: TGTGCCTGTGACAGGGTGGGGGTTGATGATAAACTCATCTTT. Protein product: CACDRVGVDDKLIF.

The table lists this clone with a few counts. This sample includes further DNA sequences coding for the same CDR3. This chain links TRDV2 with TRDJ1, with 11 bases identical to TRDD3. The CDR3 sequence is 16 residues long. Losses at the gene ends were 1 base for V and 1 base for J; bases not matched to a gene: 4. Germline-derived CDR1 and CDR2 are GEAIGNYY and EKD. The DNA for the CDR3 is TGTGCCTGTGACACTCTGGGGGATACCGGCACCGATAAACTCATCTTT. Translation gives CACDTLGDTGTDKLIF.

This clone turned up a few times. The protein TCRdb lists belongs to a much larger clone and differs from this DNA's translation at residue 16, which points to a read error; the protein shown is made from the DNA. CDR3 DNA sequence: TGTGCCTGTGACACCGCTGGGGGTGCAGCTTGGGACACCCGACAGAAGTTTTTC. Residues: CACDTAGGAAWDTRQKFF. The rearrangement links TRDV2 to TRDJ3; TRDD3 matches 7 bases. This CDR3 contains 18 residues. Per germline, CDR1 GEAIGNYY and CDR2 EKD.

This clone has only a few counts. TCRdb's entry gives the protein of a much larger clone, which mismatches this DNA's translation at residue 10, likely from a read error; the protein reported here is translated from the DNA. The CDR3 sequence: CACDSVLGDMRVELIF. For the CDR3, the DNA is TGTGCCTGTGACTCCGTACTGGGGGATATGCGAGTGGAACTCATCTTT. The chain links TRDV2 to TRDJ1; 11 bases line up with TRDD3. V was clipped by 3 bases and J by 9 bases; unmatched bases: 14. Germline values: CDR1 GEAIGNYY, CDR2 EKD. There are 16 residues in the CDR3.

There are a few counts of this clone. CDR3 residues: CACEKLGDTSSWDTRQMFF. The CDR3 DNA reads as TGTGCCTGTGAAAAACTGGGGGATACGAGCTCCTGGGACACCCGACAGATGTTTTTC. The chain combines TRDV2 with TRDJ3; TRDD3 matches at 13 bases. This CDR3 is built from 19 residues. V trimming: 4 bases; J trimming: 0 bases; junction bases outside the gene matches: 5. Germline CDR1 is GEAIGNYY and CDR2 is EKD.

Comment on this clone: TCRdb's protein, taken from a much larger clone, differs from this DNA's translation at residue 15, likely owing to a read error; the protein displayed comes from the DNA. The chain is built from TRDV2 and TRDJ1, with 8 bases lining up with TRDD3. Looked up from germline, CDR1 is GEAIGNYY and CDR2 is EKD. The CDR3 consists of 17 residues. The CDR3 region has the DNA TGTGCCTGTGACAGGGTGGGGGATCAGAAGTACACCGATAAATTCATCTTT. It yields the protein CACDRVGDQKYTDKFIF.

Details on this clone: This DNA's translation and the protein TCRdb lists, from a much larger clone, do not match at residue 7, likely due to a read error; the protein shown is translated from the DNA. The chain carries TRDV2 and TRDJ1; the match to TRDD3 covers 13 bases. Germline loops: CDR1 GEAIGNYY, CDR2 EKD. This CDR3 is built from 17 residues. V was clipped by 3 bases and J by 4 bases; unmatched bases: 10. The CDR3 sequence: CACDSVDTGGYDDKLIF. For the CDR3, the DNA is TGTGCCTGTGACTCCGTGGATACTGGGGGATACGACGATAAACTCATCTTT.

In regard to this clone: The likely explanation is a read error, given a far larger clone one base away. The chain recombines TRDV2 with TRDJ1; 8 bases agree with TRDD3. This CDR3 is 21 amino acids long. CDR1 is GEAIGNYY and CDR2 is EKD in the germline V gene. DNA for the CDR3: TGTGCCTGTGACACCGGATTCCGGAGTACTGGGGGCCGACAGTACACCGATAATCTCATCTTT. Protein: CACDTGFRSTGGRQYTDNLIF.

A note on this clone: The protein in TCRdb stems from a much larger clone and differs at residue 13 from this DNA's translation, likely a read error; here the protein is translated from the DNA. The CDR3 DNA reads TGTGCCTGTGATAAACTGGGGGATAAGGGAAAAACGTGCACCGATAAACTCATCTTT. This translates into CACDKLGDKGKTCTDKLIF. V is TRDV2 and J is TRDJ1; 11 bases agree with TRDD3. The CDR3 covers 19 residues. The trim removed 4 bases at V and 1 base at J, leaving 16 bases unmatched. Looked up from germline, CDR1 is GEAIGNYY and CDR2 is EKD.

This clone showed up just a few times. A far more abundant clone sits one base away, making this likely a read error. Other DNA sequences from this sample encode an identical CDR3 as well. DNA of the CDR3: TGCGCCTGTGACTCGGCGGAAGTACTGGGGGATAGGGGGACCGATAAACTCATCTTT. It specifies CACDSAEVLGDRGTDKLIF. The chain is built from TRDV2 and TRDJ1; 11 bases fit TRDD3. This CDR3 is 19 amino acids long. Germline CDR1 and CDR2: GEAIGNYY and EKD.

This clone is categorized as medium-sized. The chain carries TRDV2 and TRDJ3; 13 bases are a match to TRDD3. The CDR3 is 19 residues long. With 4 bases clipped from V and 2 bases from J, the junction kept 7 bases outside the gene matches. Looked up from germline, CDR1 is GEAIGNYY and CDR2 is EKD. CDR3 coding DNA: TGTGCCTGTGATGCTACTGGGGGATACGGCACCTGGGACACCCGACAGATGTTTTTC. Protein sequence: CACDATGGYGTWDTRQMFF.

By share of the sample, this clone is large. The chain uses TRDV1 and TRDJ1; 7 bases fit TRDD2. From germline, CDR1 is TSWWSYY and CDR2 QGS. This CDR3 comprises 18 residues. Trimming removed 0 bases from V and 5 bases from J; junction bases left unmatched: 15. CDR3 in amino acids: CALGELSYVVAGTDKLIF. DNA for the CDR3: TGTGCTCTTGGGGAACTTTCCTACGTGGTAGCTGGAACGGATAAACTCATCTTT.

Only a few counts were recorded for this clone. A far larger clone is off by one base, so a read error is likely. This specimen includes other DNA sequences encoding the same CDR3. The CDR3 region is CACDTVGTGGYARGYTDKLIF. The CDR3, as DNA: TGTGCCTGTGACACCGTCGGCACTGGGGGATACGCTAGGGGGTACACCGATAAACTCATCTTT. The chain combines TRDV2 with TRDJ1; 13 nucleotides align to TRDD3. CDR1 is GEAIGNYY and CDR2 is EKD in the germline V gene. The CDR3 spans 21 residues. With 0 bases clipped from V and 0 bases from J, the junction kept 15 bases outside the gene matches.

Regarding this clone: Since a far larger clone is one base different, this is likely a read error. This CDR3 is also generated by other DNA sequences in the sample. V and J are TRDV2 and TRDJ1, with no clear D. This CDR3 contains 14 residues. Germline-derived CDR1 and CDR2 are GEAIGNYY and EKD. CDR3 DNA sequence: TGTGCCTGCGACAGTCTGTCGTACACCGATAAACTCATCTTT. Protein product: CACDSLSYTDKLIF.